Shown below are 2 T cell receptor beta chains from a single sample sequenced in a study of CD8+ T cells in alopecia areata. RNA was isolated and reverse transcribed to cDNA, the sequencing template. The repertoire was sequenced with immunoSEQ multiplex PCR; TCRdb's copy has only in-frame clones and lacks some. In the table there are 140,000 to 150,000 clones, 62% of which are singletons. The sample comprised CD8+ T cells sorted from blood. The receptor source for this set is a human donor in good health.

This chain joins TRBV7-9 and TRBJ2-4; 7 nucleotides align to TRBD1. Trimming cost V 5 bases and J 8 bases; bases outside gene matches: 12. The CDR3 spans 15 residues. Germline CDR1 SEHNR, CDR2 FQNEAQ (reference sequence). CDR3: CASSPSGTATDIQYF. The CDR3, as DNA: TGTGCCAGCAGCCCCTCGGGGACAGCTACTGACATTCAGTACTTC.

The chain is built from TRBV2 and TRBJ2-2; maybe TRBD1 (5 bases). Germline loops: CDR1 SNHLY, CDR2 FYNNEI. V lost 7 bases and J lost 0, with 12 bases in between. CDR3 length equals 15 residues. The CDR3 DNA reads as TGTGCCAGCAAGCAGGGAAGGACGAACACCGGGGAGCTGTTTTTT. Protein: CASKQGRTNTGELFF.